This entry lists 19 T cell receptor beta chains sequenced from one sample in a study of beta chain features in type 1 diabetes. General observations from the study: TCRB CDR3 length was moderately but significantly reduced in all four CD4+ subsets of Type 1 diabetes patients.

These receptors are not linked to any known antigen. All of the isolated RNA was reverse transcribed, so expressed TCRB transcripts were sequenced. Profiling relied on immunoSEQ multiplex PCR, and the TCRdb table lists in-frame clones only, not all of them. The sample has roughly 150,000 clones; approximately 8.7% are singletons. The sequenced sample was central memory CD4+ T cells from blood. The receptors derive from a woman in her 30s with type 1 diabetes.

V is TRBV6-4 and J is TRBJ2-7; TRBD1 is a possible D gene (6 bases). V dropped 7 bases and J dropped 0 bases, with 13 bases sitting between them. CDR1 is MRHNA, CDR2 SNTAGT, per germline. The CDR3 is 14 amino acids. The CDR3 loop is CASISYRASYEQYF. In DNA, the CDR3 is TGTGCCAGCATCAGTTACAGGGCCTCCTACGAGCAGTACTTC.

In this sample, this clone turned up a few times. This rearrangement joins TRBV5-1 to TRBJ2-7, with 9 positions matching TRBD2. CDR3 length equals 15 residues. Per germline, CDR1 SGHRS and CDR2 YFSETQ. V shed 6 bases, J shed 2 bases, and the junction held 9 bases outside the gene matches. In DNA, the CDR3 is TGCGCCAGCACCGACCCTCGACTAGCGGCCTACGAGCAGTACTTC. It translates to CASTDPRLAAYEQYF.

V is TRBV30 and J is TRBJ1-5; TRBD1 is a possible D gene (6 bases). Germline CDR1 reads GTSNPN; CDR2 reads SVGIG (reference sequence). Trimming shortened V by 0 bases and J by 4 bases, and 16 bases separated the two germline ends. The CDR3 has 16 amino acids. Here the CDR3 reads CAWSVRQGGTNQPQHF. The CDR3 nucleotides are TGTGCCTGGAGTGTACGGCAGGGAGGGACAAATCAGCCCCAGCATTTT.

The chain recombines TRBV29-1 with TRBJ2-1; D might be TRBD2 (6 bases). The CDR3 has 14 amino acids. V was shortened by 4 bases and J by 7 bases, with 17 bases between the two germline ends. Germline CDR1 SQVTM, CDR2 ANQGSEA. The DNA of the CDR3 is TGCAGCGTTGCTAGACTAGGTTTAAGGAATGAGCAGTTCTTC. Its protein product is CSVARLGLRNEQFF.

This clone has only a few counts. V gene TRBV25-1 combines with J gene TRBJ1-2; D uncertain. From germline, CDR1 is MGHDK and CDR2 SYGVNS. Trimming left V 1 base short and J 7 bases short, with 16 bases between. The CDR3 consists of 15 residues. The CDR3 bases are TGTGCCAGCAGTGAATGTCGCAAAACAGTCTGTGGCTACACCTTC. Translating gives CASSECRKTVCGYTF.

This chain links TRBV7-9 with TRBJ1-1, with a possible D match to TRBD1 (5 bases). Trimming shortened V by 5 bases and J by 3 bases, and 16 bases separated the two germline ends. Per the germline V gene, CDR1 is SEHNR and CDR2 is FQNEAQ (reference sequence). CDR3 length: 15 amino acids. In DNA, the CDR3 is TGTGCCAGCAGCCCCCCTCAGGGTCGGGACACTGAAGCTTTCTTT. Translating gives CASSPPQGRDTEAFF. Filled out from reference TRBV7-9 and TRBJ1-1, the complete variable domain reads DTGVSQNPRHKITKRGQNVTFRCDPISEHNRLYWYRQTLGQGPEFLTYFQNEAQLEKSRLLSDRFSAERPKGSFSTLEIQRTEQGDSAMYLCASSPPQGRDTEAFFGQGTRLTVV.

This clone was recorded at least ten times. The identical CDR3 is also encoded by other nucleotide sequences in the sample. The rearrangement joins TRBV29-1 to TRBJ2-7; weak D call: TRBD1 (6 bases). Germline values: CDR1 SQVTM, CDR2 ANQGSEA. Trimming cost V 2 bases and J 5 bases, with 10 bases left between them. The CDR3 contains 12 residues. CDR3 in DNA: TGCAGCGTTGAATGGGCAGGGGACGAGCAGTACTTC. This codes for CSVEWAGDEQYF.

This rearrangement joins TRBV6-6 to TRBJ2-7; TRBD2 matches 11 bases. The junction had 10 bases not matched to a gene; V was cut back by 5 bases and J by 7 bases. CDR1 is MNHNY and CDR2 is SVGAGI in the germline V gene (reference sequence). The CDR3 has 15 amino acids. DNA of the CDR3: TGTGCCAGCAGTAAGGGACTAGCGGAGCCCTTAGAGCAGTACTTC. Translated, it gives CASSKGLAEPLEQYF.

This clone was detected a few times. The rearrangement joins TRBV6-1 to TRBJ1-5; TRBD1 might be the D (6 bases). Germline CDR1 MNHNS, CDR2 SASEGT. The ends were cut back, 8 bases at V and 4 bases at J, with 15 bases in the middle. The CDR3 extends over 14 amino acids. CDR3: CASVWTARNQPQHF. The CDR3 nucleotides are TGTGCCAGCGTTTGGACAGCTAGAAATCAGCCCCAGCATTTT.

This chain uses TRBV4-2 with TRBJ2-2, with D hard to call. The CDR3 covers 13 residues. CDR1 and CDR2 from the germline V gene are LGHNA and YNFKEQ. The V end lost 0 bases, the J end lost 4 bases, and 3 bases lay between the germline ends. This CDR3 reads CASSQESTGELFF. The CDR3 DNA reads TGTGCCAGCAGCCAAGAGAGCACCGGGGAGCTGTTTTTT.

The rearrangement links TRBV11-2 to TRBJ2-1; TRBD2 matches at 9 bases. The CDR3 is made up of 15 amino acids. V was pared by 5 bases and J by 8 bases, with 10 bases of the junction left unmatched. The germline CDR1 and CDR2 sequences are SGHAT and FQNNGV. CDR3 in amino acids: CASSPRWGLAHEQFF. CDR3 coding DNA: TGTGCCAGCAGCCCGAGGTGGGGACTAGCTCATGAGCAGTTCTTC.

This clone was seen a handful of times. The genes are TRBV7-9 and TRBJ2-1, with 11 bases that match TRBD1. CDR3 length: 13 residues. Germline V gives CDR1 SEHNR, CDR2 FQNEAQ (reference sequence). Trimming removed 4 bases from V and 8 bases from J; junction bases left unmatched: 1. CDR3 in amino acids: CASSSGQGDEQFF. The CDR3 nucleotides are TGTGCCAGCAGCTCGGGACAGGGGGATGAGCAGTTCTTC.

This clone was found a few times. The V call is TRBV9, the J call TRBJ1-1, with D perhaps TRBD1 (5 bases). This CDR3 is 14 amino acids long. Deletions cut 0 bases from V and 4 bases from J, with 10 bases between. Germline CDR1 SGDLS, CDR2 YYNGEE. CDR3 protein: CASSVDGATTEAFF. The CDR3, as DNA: TGTGCCAGCAGCGTAGATGGGGCGACCACTGAAGCTTTCTTT.

V gene TRBV7-8 combines with J gene TRBJ2-1; 13 nucleotides align to TRBD2. Germline loops: CDR1 SGHVS, CDR2 FQNEAQ. Trimming at V came to 5 bases and at J to 8 bases, leaving 3 bases not matched to a gene. The CDR3 has 14 amino acids. CDR3 bases: TGTGCCAGCAGCCGGACTAGCGGGAGTCATGAGCAGTTCTTC. It yields the protein CASSRTSGSHEQFF.

This clone was recorded a few times. J is TRBJ2-1 and V is TRBV18; 16 bases are a match to TRBD2. This CDR3 contains 17 residues. Per germline, CDR1 KGHSH and CDR2 LQKENI. Trimming took 2 bases from V and 13 from J; bases not matched to a gene: 11. In nucleotides, the CDR3 is TGTGCCAGCTCACCAAACTCCGGGACTAGCGGGAGGGATTCCCAGTTCTTC. It specifies CASSPNSGTSGRDSQFF. Combining the CDR3 with reference TRBV18 and TRBJ2-1 gives the whole variable domain NAGVMQNPRHLVRRRGQEARLRCSPMKGHSHVYWYRQLPEEGLKFMVYLQKENIIDESGMPKERFSAEFPKEGPSILRIQQVVRGDSAAYFCASSPNSGTSGRDSQFFGPGTRLTVL.

This clone has just a few counts. This chain uses TRBV7-9 with TRBJ2-5, with TRBD2 as a possible D gene (6 bases). The length of the CDR3 is 13 residues. Trimming cost V 3 bases and J 3 bases, with 8 bases left between them. CDR1 is SEHNR and CDR2 is FQNEAQ in the germline V gene (reference sequence). The CDR3 loop reads CASSFTGEETQYF. In nucleotides, the CDR3 is TGTGCCAGCAGCTTTACGGGAGAAGAGACCCAGTACTTC.

This clone was recorded once. CDR3 amino acids: CASSLVRSGEQYF. The CDR3 DNA reads TGTGCCAGCAGCTTAGTCCGGTCGGGCGAGCAGTACTTC. The chain employs TRBV11-2 and TRBJ2-7; D remains ambiguous. CDR3 size: 13 residues. Trimming left V 1 base short and J 6 bases short, with 10 bases between. Germline assignment: CDR1 SGHAT and CDR2 FQNNGV.

The rearrangement uses TRBV30 and TRBJ1-2; D gene unclear. Looked up from germline, CDR1 is GTSNPN and CDR2 is SVGIG (reference sequence). V was cut by 6 bases and J by 5 bases, with 7 bases left in between. This CDR3 is 10 amino acids long. CDR3 sequence (DNA): TGTGCCTGCGGGATTTATGGCTACACCTTC. This gives the protein CACGIYGYTF.

This clone has a handful of counts. V usage is TRBV14 and J usage is TRBJ2-3; D is perhaps TRBD2 (6 bases). The V and J ends lost 2 bases and 12 bases respectively, with 12 bases between them. The CDR3 length is 12 residues. Germline V lookup: CDR1 SGHDN, CDR2 FVKESK. The CDR3: CASSQSGSRQYF. The CDR3 DNA follows: TGTGCCAGCAGCCAAAGCGGGTCTAGACAGTATTTT.